This record looks at one T cell receptor beta chain sequence and its context. The data were produced by immunoSEQ multiplex PCR, yet TCRdb's version contains in-frame clones alone and is incomplete. The sample has approximately 63,000 clones, 75% to 90% seen once; the top ten hold about a sixth. Seattle patients were enrolled during active infection and followed longitudinally. The data belong to a study of blood T cell repertoires in COVID-19. Turning to the study itself: Spain, Italy and the United States supplied samples that represented acute and convalescent COVID-19. T cells, B-cell-depleted T cells, or PBMCs provided the cDNA or gDNA that served as material.

This CDR3 has 15 amino acids. Germline loops: CDR1 MNHEY, CDR2 SVGEGT. Trimming cost V 4 bases and J 4 bases; bases outside gene matches: 7. V gene TRBV6-2 or TRBV6-3 combines with J gene TRBJ2-7, with 10 bases matching TRBD1. The TCR comes from a woman aged 60 to 75 with COVID-19, enrolled during active disease. The sequenced sample consisted of peripheral blood. The CDR3 sequence: CASSFARTGGYEQYF. DNA for the CDR3: TGTGCCAGCAGTTTCGCTAGGACAGGGGGTTACGAGCAGTACTTC.